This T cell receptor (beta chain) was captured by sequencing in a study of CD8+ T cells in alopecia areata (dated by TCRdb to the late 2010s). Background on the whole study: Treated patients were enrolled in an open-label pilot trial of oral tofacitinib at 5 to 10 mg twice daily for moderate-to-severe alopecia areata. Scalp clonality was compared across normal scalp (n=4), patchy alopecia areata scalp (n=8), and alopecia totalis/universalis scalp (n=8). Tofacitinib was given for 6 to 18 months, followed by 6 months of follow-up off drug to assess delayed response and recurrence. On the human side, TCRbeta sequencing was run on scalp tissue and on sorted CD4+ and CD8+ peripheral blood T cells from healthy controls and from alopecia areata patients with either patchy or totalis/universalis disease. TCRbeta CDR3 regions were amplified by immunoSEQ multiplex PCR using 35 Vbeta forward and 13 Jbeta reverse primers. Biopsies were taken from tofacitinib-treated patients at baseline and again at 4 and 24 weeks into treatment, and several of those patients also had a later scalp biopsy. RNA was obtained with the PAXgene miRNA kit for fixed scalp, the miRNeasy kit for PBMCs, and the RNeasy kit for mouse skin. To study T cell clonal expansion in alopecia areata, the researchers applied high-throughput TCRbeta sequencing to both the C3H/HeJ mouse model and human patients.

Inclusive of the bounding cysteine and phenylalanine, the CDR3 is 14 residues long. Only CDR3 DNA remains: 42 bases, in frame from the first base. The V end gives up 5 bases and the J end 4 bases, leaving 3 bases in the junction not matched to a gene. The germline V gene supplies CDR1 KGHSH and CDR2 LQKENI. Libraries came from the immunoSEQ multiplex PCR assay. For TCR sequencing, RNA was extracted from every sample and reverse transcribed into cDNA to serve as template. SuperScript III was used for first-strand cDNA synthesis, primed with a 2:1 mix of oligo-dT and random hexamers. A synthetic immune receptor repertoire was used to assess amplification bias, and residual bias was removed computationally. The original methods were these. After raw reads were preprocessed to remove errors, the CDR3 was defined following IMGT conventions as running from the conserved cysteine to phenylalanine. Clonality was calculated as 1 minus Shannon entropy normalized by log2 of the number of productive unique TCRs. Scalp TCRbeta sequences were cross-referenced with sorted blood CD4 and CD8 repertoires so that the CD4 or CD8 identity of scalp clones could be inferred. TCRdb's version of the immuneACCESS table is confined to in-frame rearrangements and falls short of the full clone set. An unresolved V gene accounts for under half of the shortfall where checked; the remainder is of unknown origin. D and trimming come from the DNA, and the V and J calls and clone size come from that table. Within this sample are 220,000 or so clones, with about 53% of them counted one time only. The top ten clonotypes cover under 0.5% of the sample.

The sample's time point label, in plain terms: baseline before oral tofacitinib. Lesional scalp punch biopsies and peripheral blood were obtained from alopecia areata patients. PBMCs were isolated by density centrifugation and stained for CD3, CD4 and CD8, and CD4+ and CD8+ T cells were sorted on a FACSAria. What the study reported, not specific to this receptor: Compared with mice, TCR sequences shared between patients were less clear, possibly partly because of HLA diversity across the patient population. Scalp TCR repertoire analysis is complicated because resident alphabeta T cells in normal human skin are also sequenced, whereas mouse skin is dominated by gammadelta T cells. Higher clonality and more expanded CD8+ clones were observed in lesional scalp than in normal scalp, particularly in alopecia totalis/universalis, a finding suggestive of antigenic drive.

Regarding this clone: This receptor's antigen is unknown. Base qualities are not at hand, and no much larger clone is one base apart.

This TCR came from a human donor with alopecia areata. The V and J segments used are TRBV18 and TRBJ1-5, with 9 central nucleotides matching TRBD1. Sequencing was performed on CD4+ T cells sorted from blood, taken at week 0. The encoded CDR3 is CASSTGQGNQPQHF. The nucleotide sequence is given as TGTGCCAGCTCAACAGGACAGGGGAATCAGCCCCAGCATTTT.